This TCR beta chain comes out of a study of CD8 T cells in Susac syndrome. This CDR3 has 11 amino acids. Deletions cut 7 bases from V and 11 bases from J, with 12 bases between. The sequenced target, TCR beta, came from blood CD8+ and CD4+ T cells. The multiple sclerosis control group comprised treatment-naive patients with stable or active relapsing-remitting disease. The CD8+ and CD4+ T cells were negatively isolated, with the TEMRA cells enriched by FACS. Random hexamers primed reverse transcription of about 0.45 to 1 ug RNA. Multiplex immunoSEQ PCR targeted 54 Vbeta and 13 Jbeta TCR beta segments. TCRdb reanalysed the immunoSEQ multiplex PCR reads using MiXCR and keeps one entry per CDR3 protein. The sample consists of approximately 110,000 distinct CDR3 sequences, approximately 95% of them appearing once.

The origin of this receptor is a human donor with multiple sclerosis. The sequencing input was CD8+ T cells from PBMCs. This chain links TRBV12-3 or TRBV12-4 with TRBJ1-5, with D uncertain. This chain's CDR3 is CASKNGLSQHF. CDR3 nucleotides: TGTGCCAGCAAGAACGGTCTGTCCCAGCATTTT.